This T cell receptor (beta chain) was found in a study of blood T cell repertoires in COVID-19. Overall study context: Acute-phase and convalescent COVID-19 samples originated in the United States, Italy and Spain. Sample material is recorded as cDNA or gDNA derived from T cells, B-cell-depleted T cells, or PBMCs.

Methods used by the authors: By means of reference gene primer amplification, nucleated cell counts were estimated. Data came from immunoSEQ multiplex PCR; TCRdb stores just in-frame clones and leaves some out. Clone size and V and J calls were adopted from that table, with D and trimming inferred from the DNA. The repertoire includes around 200,000 clones, around nine tenths of them detected once, and 6.7% sits in the top ten. The CDR3 spans 14 residues. The V gene's germline CDR1 is GTSNPN and CDR2 SVGIG (reference sequence). The V segment lost 3 bases and the J segment 6 bases; nucleotides outside the gene matches: 10.

The chain has TRBV30 and TRBJ1-2, with TRBD1 matching over 7 bases. The specimen sequenced was peripheral blood. The receptor was isolated from a man aged 35 to 55 with acute or convalescent COVID-19. The CDR3 is CAWSGGGGYDGYTF. The CDR3 DNA follows: TGTGCCTGGAGCGGAGGAGGGGGCTATGATGGCTACACCTTC.